The clone carrying this TCR beta chain showed up many times. The CDR3 is made up of 14 amino acids. The V gene lost 5 bases and the J gene lost 4 bases, with 18 bases spanning the gap. Germline loops: CDR1 DFQATT, CDR2 SNEGSKA (reference sequence). These data originate in a study of T-cell reconstitution after alpha-beta-depleted transplantation in children. Unique molecular identifiers featured in how the TCRbeta library was prepared. In TCRdb, the PCR reads were re-called with MiXCR into one record per CDR3 protein. The sample has hundreds of thousands of distinct CDR3 sequences, nearly 10% seen once.

The rearrangement links TRBV20-1 to TRBJ2-7; D possibly matches TRBD1 or TRBD2 (5 bases each). The source of this sequence is a human donor who donated a stem cell graft to a child with SCID. Specimen: PBMCs from the stem cell graft donor, collected from the stem cell graft. The DNA of the CDR3 is TGCAGTGCTGCCACCCGGGACGGTATTTACGAGCAGTACTTC. Translation gives CSAATRDGIYEQYF.